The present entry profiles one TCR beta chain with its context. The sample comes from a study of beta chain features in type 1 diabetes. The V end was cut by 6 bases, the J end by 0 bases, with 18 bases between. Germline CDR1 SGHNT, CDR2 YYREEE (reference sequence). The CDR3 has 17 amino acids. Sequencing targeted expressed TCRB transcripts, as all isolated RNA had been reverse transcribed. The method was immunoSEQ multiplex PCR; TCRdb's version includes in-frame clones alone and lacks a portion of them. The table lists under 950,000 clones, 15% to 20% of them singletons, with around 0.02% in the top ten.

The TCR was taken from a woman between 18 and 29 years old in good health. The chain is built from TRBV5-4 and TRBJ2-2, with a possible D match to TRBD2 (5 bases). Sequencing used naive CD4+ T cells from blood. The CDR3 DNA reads TGTGCCAGCACCGAACGCCGTAGCGTGGCGAACACCGGGGAGCTGTTTTTT. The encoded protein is CASTERRSVANTGELFF.